Shown below are 5 T cell receptor beta chains from a single sample sequenced in a study of memory CD4+ T cells and cytomegalovirus serostatus (dated by TCRdb to between 2018 and 2021). Single viable CD3+CD4+CD8-CD45RO+ cells were sorted as memory CD4+ T cells on a FACSAria II. Receptors were amplified or captured by the immunoSEQ multiplex PCR assay. This is the immuneACCESS table as TCRdb keeps it, with only in-frame sequences that have V and J called. A part of the clones is gone; compared with another copy, unresolved V genes explain less than half, and the rest is unexplained. The sample contains 50,000 to 75,000 clones, around 86% of them found a single time. Approximately 0.92% of the sample is in the top ten clones. Sequencing was performed on memory CD4+ T cells from blood. Source of these receptors: an adult in good health and CMV-seronegative.

There are a few counts of this clone. This sequence joins TRBV9 and TRBJ2-2, with 7 nucleotides matching TRBD1. After removal of 2 bases from V and 1 base from J, the junction contained 5 bases not matched to a gene. Per the germline V gene, CDR1 is SGDLS and CDR2 is YYNGEE. The CDR3 runs to 16 residues. The CDR3 protein is CASSVRQGQNTGELFF. The CDR3 DNA is TGTGCCAGCAGCGTTAGACAGGGACAGAACACCGGGGAGCTGTTTTTT.

Written as DNA, the CDR3 is TGTGCCAGCAGTTACACTGGGACAGGGGAGCTGTTTTTT. Protein: CASSYTGTGELFF. This chain connects TRBV6-5 to TRBJ2-2, with D possibly TRBD1 on 6 matching bases. The CDR3 contains 13 residues. The germline V gene has CDR1 MNHEY and CDR2 SVGAGI. V shed 2 bases and J shed 8 bases, with 9 bases lying between them.

The chain combines TRBV19 with TRBJ2-3, with TRBD1 matching 9 bases. Germline-derived CDR1 and CDR2 are LNHDA and SQIVND (reference sequence). V shed 5 bases and J 1 base; nucleotides not matched to a gene: 10. This CDR3 is built from 17 residues. The CDR3 bases are TGTGCCAGTAGTCCGTCACCCTGGGACAGGGGCACAGATACGCAGTATTTT. It translates to CASSPSPWDRGTDTQYF.

V gene TRBV5-6 combines with J gene TRBJ2-1, with D tentatively TRBD2 (6 bases). V was trimmed by 3 bases and J by 5 bases, leaving 18 bases between them. CDR3 length: 16 amino acids. CDR1 and CDR2 (germline): SGHDT, YYEEEE. The DNA of the CDR3 is TGTGCCAGCAGCTCTTCTCCGGGACTGGGAAACAATGAGCAGTTCTTC. It is translated as CASSSSPGLGNNEQFF. Combining the CDR3 with reference TRBV5-6 and TRBJ2-1 gives the whole variable domain DAGVTQSPTHLIKTRGQQVTLRCSPKSGHDTVSWYQQALGQGPQFIFQYYEEEERQRGNFPDRFSGHQFPNYSSELNVNALLLGDSALYLCASSSSPGLGNNEQFFGPGTRLTVL.

This chain uses TRBV5-1 with TRBJ1-4; 8 positions agree with TRBD1. Trimming at V came to 0 bases and at J to 8 bases, leaving 9 bases not matched to a gene. This CDR3 has 16 residues. Germline CDR1 reads SGHRS; CDR2 reads YFSETQ. CDR3 nucleotide sequence: TGCGCCAGCAGCTTGGATGGACAGGGAAGACGGGAAAAACTGTTTTTT. Amino acids: CASSLDGQGRREKLFF.